A single sample gave rise to the 2 T cell receptor beta chains below, sequenced in a study of Graves' ophthalmopathy and Graves' hyperthyroidism. Amplification of TCR beta CDR3 regions used RNA transcripts. The library came from an HTBI-primed first-round RT-PCR and a second-round multiplex PCR. TCRdb independently ran MiXCR on the multiplex PCR reads; one entry per CDR3 protein. The repertoire holds over a million distinct CDR3 sequences, with 35% to 45% as singletons. Sequencing input: peripheral blood or thyroid tissue (not recorded which). These receptors were collected from an adult man with Graves' hyperthyroidism.

The table lists this clonotype with many counts. The chain combines TRBV7-8 with TRBJ2-5; D ambiguous. The CDR3 is made up of 14 amino acids. The germline V gene has CDR1 SGHVS and CDR2 FQNEAQ. V lost 1 base to trimming and J lost 2 bases, with 8 bases between them. Here the CDR3 reads CASSLGQVQETQYF. In DNA form, the CDR3 reads TGTGCCAGCAGCTTAGGCCAGGTACAAGAGACCCAGTACTTC. Looking up the rest from reference TRBV7-8 and TRBJ2-5 gives the full variable domain: GAGVSQSPRYKVAKRGQDVALRCDPISGHVSLFWYQQALGQGPEFLTYFQNEAQLDKSGLPSDRFFAERPEGSVSTLKIQRTQQEDSAVYLCASSLGQVQETQYFGPGTRLLVL.

This clonotype was picked up many times. The J gene is TRBJ2-5, the V gene TRBV12-3 or TRBV12-4; D is ambiguous. The CDR3 covers 16 residues. Trimming pared 3 bases from V and 4 bases from J, leaving 18 bases between. The CDR3 DNA follows: TGTGCCAGCAGTTTCGTCGGTGGGCGACCGGGAGAGACCCAGTACTTC. Translated, it gives CASSFVGGRPGETQYF.